The rows below give T cell receptor beta chains drawn from one sample of a study of response to subunit inactivated influenza vaccine. Each CDR3 protein is one row after TCRdb ran MiXCR on the RT-PCR reads. This sample has more than 450,000 distinct CDR3 sequences, with 10% to 12% found just once. The sample was also reused in another study, on T cells expressing NK-cell markers.

The source was PBMCs from blood, collected on the day of vaccination. The origin of the receptors is a man aged 50 to 59 who received an inactivated influenza vaccine. The CDR3 runs from the conserved cysteine through the conserved F or W. D genes are given only for firm matches. The size of a clone is reported for some rows only, either as once, few or many, or as a class for expanded clones.

D gene: TRBD2; clone size: -; V gene: TRBV27; J gene: TRBJ2-7; CDR3 DNA: TGTGCCAGCAGTTATAGCGGGGGGCGGCTCTACGAGCAGTACTTC; CDR3 protein: CASSYSGGRLYEQYF
D gene: -; clone size: few; V gene: TRBV5-1; J gene: TRBJ2-1; CDR3 DNA: TGCGCCAGCAGCTCCGACCCGAGGAATGAGCAGTTCTTC; CDR3 protein: CASSSDPRNEQFF
D gene: TRBD1; clone size: -; V gene: TRBV6-1; J gene: TRBJ2-7; CDR3 DNA: TGTGCCAGCAGAGTCGACAGGGGACCCTACGAGCAGTACTTC; CDR3 protein: CASRVDRGPYEQYF
D gene: TRBD2; clone size: many; V gene: TRBV28; J gene: TRBJ2-3; CDR3 DNA: TGTGCCAGCAGTTCCCCAAGACTAGCGGGAGAGAGAGATACGCAGTATTTT; CDR3 protein: CASSSPRLAGERDTQYF
D gene: -; clone size: few; V gene: TRBV5-1; J gene: TRBJ2-7; CDR3 DNA: TGCGCCAGCAAGGCCGCGAGCTCCTACGAGCAGTACTTC; CDR3 protein: CASKAASSYEQYF
D gene: TRBD1; clone size: few; V gene: TRBV24-1; J gene: TRBJ2-7; CDR3 DNA: TGTGCCACCAGTGGGTCTGGACAGGGGGCTGGCGAGCAGTACTTC; CDR3 protein: CATSGSGQGAGEQYF
D gene: -; clone size: -; V gene: TRBV6-1; J gene: TRBJ1-5; CDR3 DNA: TGTGCCAGTACGACAGGATTGCAAAATCAGCCCCAGCATTTT; CDR3 protein: CASTTGLQNQPQHF
D gene: -; clone size: many; V gene: TRBV5-1; J gene: TRBJ2-7; CDR3 DNA: TGCGCCAGCAGACCCATTCCAGAGACCTACGAGCAGTACTTC; CDR3 protein: CASRPIPETYEQYF
D gene: TRBD2; clone size: -; V gene: TRBV7-9; J gene: TRBJ2-3; CDR3 DNA: TGTGCCAGCAGCCAACGAAGGACTAGCGGGGGAGATACGCAGTATTTT; CDR3 protein: CASSQRRTSGGDTQYF
D gene: -; clone size: few; V gene: TRBV7-6; J gene: TRBJ2-1; CDR3 DNA: TGTGCCAGCAGCTTTAATGACGGAGGTGAGCAGTTCTTC; CDR3 protein: CASSFNDGGEQFF
D gene: -; clone size: -; V gene: TRBV10-3; J gene: TRBJ2-5; CDR3 DNA: TGTGCCATCAGACAAGACAGGCACCAAGAGACCCAGTACTTC; CDR3 protein: CAIRQDRHQETQYF
D gene: -; clone size: few; V gene: TRBV7-9; J gene: TRBJ2-3; CDR3 DNA: TGTGCCAGCAGCTTATCTTCAGGGGTAGATACGCAGTATTTT; CDR3 protein: CASSLSSGVDTQYF
D gene: -; clone size: few; V gene: TRBV28; J gene: TRBJ2-5; CDR3 DNA: TGTGCCACTCGAGCAAGTGGGACATCCTACGAGACCCAGTACTTC; CDR3 protein: CATRASGTSYETQYF
D gene: -; clone size: few; V gene: TRBV5-1; J gene: TRBJ2-3; CDR3 DNA: TGCGCCAGCAGCTTAAGCCCGCGAGATACGCAGTATTTT; CDR3 protein: CASSLSPRDTQYF
D gene: -; clone size: -; V gene: TRBV11-2; J gene: TRBJ2-5; CDR3 DNA: TGTGCCAGCAGCTTAACCAGACAGCGCGAGACCCAGTACTTC; CDR3 protein: CASSLTRQRETQYF
D gene: -; clone size: -; V gene: TRBV5-6; J gene: TRBJ1-2; CDR3 DNA: TGTGCCAGCAGCGATGGTGAGGATGGCTACACCTTC; CDR3 protein: CASSDGEDGYTF
D gene: -; clone size: -; V gene: TRBV12-3/TRBV12-4; J gene: TRBJ1-1; CDR3 DNA: TGTGCCAGCACCAGAACAGGGCACACTGAAGCTTTCTTT; CDR3 protein: CASTRTGHTEAFF